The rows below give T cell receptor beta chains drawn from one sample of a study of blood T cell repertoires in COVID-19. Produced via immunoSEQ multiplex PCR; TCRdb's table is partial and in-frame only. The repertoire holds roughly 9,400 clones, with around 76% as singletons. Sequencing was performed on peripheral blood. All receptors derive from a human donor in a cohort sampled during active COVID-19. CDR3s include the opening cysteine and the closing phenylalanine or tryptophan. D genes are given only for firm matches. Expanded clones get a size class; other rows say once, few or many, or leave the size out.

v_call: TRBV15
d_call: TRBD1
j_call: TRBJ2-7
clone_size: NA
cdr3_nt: TGTGCCACCAGCAGAGAAGGACAGGGAAACTACGAGCAGTACTTC
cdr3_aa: CATSREGQGNYEQYF

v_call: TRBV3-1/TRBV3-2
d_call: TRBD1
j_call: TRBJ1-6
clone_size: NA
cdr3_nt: TGTGCCAGCAGCCAAGGCGTAGCGACAGGGAATATAGGGGCACCCCTCCACTTT
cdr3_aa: CASSQGVATGNIGAPLHF

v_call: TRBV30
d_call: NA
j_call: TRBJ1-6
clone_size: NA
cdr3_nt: TGTGCCTGGAGTACGGGGGGTTCCCTTAATTCACCCCTCCACTTT
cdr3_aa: CAWSTGGSLNSPLHF

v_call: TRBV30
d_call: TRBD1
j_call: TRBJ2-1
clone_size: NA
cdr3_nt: TGTGCCTGGGGTAGGGACAGGGGATCCAATGAGCAGTTCTTC
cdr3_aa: CAWGRDRGSNEQFF

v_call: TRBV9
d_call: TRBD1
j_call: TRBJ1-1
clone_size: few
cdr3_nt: TGTGCCAGCAGCGTGGGACAGGGTGCAGCTTTCTTT
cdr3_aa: CASSVGQGAAFF

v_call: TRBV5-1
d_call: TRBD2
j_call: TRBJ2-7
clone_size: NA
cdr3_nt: TGCGCCAGCAGCTTGGATGTGGGGACGGCGGGGGGTCTTCTCTTC
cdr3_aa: CASSLDVGTAGGLLF

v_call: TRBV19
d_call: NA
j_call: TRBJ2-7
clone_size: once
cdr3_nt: TGTGCCAGTAGTAAATACGCGGGCTACGAGCAGTACTTC
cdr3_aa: CASSKYAGYEQYF

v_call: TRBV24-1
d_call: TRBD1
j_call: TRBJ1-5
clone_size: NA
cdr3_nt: TGTGCCACCAGTGCGACAGGGCAAGACAATCAGCCCCAGCATTTT
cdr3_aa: CATSATGQDNQPQHF

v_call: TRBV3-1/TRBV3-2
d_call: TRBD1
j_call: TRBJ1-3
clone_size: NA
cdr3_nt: TGTGCCAGCAGCCAAAGATACACAGGGGGGATCTCTGGAAACACCATATATTTT
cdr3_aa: CASSQRYTGGISGNTIYF

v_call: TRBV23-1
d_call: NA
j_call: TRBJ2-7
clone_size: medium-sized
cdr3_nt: TGCGCCAGCAGTCTAACTGGAGGGGTGGGGCTCTACGAGCAGTACTTC
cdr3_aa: CASSLTGGVGLYEQYF

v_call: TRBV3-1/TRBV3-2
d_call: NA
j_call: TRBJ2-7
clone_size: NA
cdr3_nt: TGTGCCAGCAGCCAGGCCCTGGCTACCGGGACTCGGCCCTACGAGCAGTACTTC
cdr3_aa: CASSQALATGTRPYEQYF

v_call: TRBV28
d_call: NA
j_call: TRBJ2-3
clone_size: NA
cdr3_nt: TGTGCCAGCAGATCCGGGACTAGCACAGATACGCAGTATTTT
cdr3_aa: CASRSGTSTDTQYF

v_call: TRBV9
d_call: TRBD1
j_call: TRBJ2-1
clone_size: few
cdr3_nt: TGTGCCAGCAGCGTACTCCAGGGGGTTTACAATGAGCAGTTCTTC
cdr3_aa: CASSVLQGVYNEQFF

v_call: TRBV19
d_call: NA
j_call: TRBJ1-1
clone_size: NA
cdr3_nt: TGTGCCAGTATTAGACCCGGGGAGCCTACAGCTTTCTTT
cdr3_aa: CASIRPGEPTAFF

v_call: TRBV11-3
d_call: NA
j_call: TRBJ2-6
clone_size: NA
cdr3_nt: TGTGCCAGCAGCTTAGACAGGGGGGAAGGAAACCCTGGGGCCAACGTCCTGACTTTC
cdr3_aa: CASSLDRGEGNPGANVLTF

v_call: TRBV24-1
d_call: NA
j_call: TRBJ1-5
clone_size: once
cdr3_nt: TGTGCCACCAGTGACTCTCTGACAGTGGACCAGCCCCAGCATTTT
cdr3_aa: CATSDSLTVDQPQHF

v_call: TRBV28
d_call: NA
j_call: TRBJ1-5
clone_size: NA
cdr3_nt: TGTGCCAGCAGCCTGACCAGGGGAGTGGTGGCTCAGCCCCAGCATTTT
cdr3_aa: CASSLTRGVVAQPQHF

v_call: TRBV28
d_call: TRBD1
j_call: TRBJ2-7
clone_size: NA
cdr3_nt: TGTGCCAGTAAAGCCGGGACAGGGAGAGACTACGAGCAGTACTTC
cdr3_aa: CASKAGTGRDYEQYF

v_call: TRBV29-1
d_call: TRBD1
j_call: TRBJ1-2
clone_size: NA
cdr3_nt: TGCAGCGTTCACGGACAGGGGGCTAACTATGGCTACACCTTC
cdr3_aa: CSVHGQGANYGYTF

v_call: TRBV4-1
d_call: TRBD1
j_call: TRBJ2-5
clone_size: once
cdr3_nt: TGCGCCAGCAGCCAAGGGGACAGGGCCCAAGAGACCCAGTACTTC
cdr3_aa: CASSQGDRAQETQYF

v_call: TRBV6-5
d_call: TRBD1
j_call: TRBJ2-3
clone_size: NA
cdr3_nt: TGTGCCAGCTTAACCGACAGGGGGACAGATACGCAGTATTTT
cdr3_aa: CASLTDRGTDTQYF

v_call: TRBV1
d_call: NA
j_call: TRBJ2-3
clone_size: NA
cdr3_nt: TGCACCAGTTGTTGGCGGGGGGCTACGCTTATGGATACGCAGTATTTT
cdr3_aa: CTSCWRGATLMDTQYF

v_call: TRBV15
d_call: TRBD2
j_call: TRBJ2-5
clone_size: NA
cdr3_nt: TGTGCCACCAGCAGTTTTCGGGGGGAGGCCACCCAGTACTTC
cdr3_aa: CATSSFRGEATQYF

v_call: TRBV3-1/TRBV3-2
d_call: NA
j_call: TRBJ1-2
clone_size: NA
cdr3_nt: TGTGCCAGCAGCCAAGAGGGGAGGCGTTCGACCATCTATGGCTACACCTTC
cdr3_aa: CASSQEGRRSTIYGYTF

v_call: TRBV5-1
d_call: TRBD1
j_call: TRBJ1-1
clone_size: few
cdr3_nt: TGCGCCAGCAGGGGGACAGGGGGCTTTCAAGCTTTCTTT
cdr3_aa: CASRGTGGFQAFF

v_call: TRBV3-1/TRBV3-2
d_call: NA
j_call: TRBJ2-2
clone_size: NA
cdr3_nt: TGTGCCAGCAGCCCTGCCGGGGGGCGGGGGGAGCTGTTTTTT
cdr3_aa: CASSPAGGRGELFF

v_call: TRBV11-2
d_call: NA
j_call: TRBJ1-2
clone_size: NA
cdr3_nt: TGTGCCAGCAGCTTTGGGGATGGCAGGGATGCAAACTATGGCTACACCTTC
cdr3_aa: CASSFGDGRDANYGYTF

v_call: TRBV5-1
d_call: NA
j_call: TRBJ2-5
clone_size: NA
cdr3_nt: TGCGCCAGCAGCTTGGTAGGCGGGTCGGAGACCCAGTACTTC
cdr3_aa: CASSLVGGSETQYF

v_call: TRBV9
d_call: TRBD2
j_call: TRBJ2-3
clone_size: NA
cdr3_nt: TGTGCCAGCAGCGTTAGTTTAGCGGGGGACTCAGATACGCAGTATTTT
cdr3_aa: CASSVSLAGDSDTQYF

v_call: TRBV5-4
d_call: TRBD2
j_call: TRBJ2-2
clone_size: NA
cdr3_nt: TGTGCCAGCAGCGTGGGACTAGCGAGGGCCGGGGAGCTGTTTTTT
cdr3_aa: CASSVGLARAGELFF

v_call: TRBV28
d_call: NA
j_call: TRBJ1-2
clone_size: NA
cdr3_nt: TGTGCCAGCAGTTTACAGGGTCTAAGCTACACCTTC
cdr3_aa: CASSLQGLSYTF

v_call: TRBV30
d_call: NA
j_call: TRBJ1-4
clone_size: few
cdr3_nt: TGTGCCTGGAGCCTAGAGGGATGGAGTGAAAAACTGTTTTTT
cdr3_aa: CAWSLEGWSEKLFF

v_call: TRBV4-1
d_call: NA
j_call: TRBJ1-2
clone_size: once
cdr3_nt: TGCGCCAGCAGCCAAGAACCCACAGGCCTCTATGGCTACACCTTC
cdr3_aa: CASSQEPTGLYGYTF

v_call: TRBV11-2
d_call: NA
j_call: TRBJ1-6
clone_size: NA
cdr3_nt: TGTGCCAGCAGCTTAGCCGACAGTTCACCCCTCCACTTT
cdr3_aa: CASSLADSSPLHF

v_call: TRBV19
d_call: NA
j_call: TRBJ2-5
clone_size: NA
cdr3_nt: TGTGCCAGTAGGGAGGGGATTGGAGAGACCAAGTACTTC
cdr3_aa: CASREGIGETKYF

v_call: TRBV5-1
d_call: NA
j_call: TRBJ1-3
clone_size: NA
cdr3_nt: TGCGCCAGCAGCTCTCTCGGTAACTCTGGAAACACCATATATTTT
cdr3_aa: CASSSLGNSGNTIYF

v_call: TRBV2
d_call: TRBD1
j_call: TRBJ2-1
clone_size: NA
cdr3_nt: TGTGCCAGCAGGATCGACAGGGGAGTAGTCAATGAGCAGTTCTTC
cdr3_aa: CASRIDRGVVNEQFF

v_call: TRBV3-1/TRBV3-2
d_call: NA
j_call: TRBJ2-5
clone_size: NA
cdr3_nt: TGTGCCAGCAGCCTTACCGGACAAATACAAGAGACCCAGTACTTC
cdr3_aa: CASSLTGQIQETQYF

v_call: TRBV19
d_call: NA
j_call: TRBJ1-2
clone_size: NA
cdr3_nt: TGTGCCAGTAGTCCCCAGGGCCTCCTTGGCTACACCTTC
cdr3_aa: CASSPQGLLGYTF

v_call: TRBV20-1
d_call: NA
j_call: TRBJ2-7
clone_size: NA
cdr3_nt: TGCAGTGCTAGTTTAGCCAGCACTTCCTACGAGCAGTACTTC
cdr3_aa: CSASLASTSYEQYF

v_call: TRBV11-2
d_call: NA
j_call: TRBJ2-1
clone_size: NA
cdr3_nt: TGTGCCAGCAGCTTAGGAGGGTTCAATGAGCAGTTCTTC
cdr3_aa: CASSLGGFNEQFF

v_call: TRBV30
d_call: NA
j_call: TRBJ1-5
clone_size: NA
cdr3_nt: TGTGCCTGGAGTGTACAGGGTCGCCAGCCCCAGCATTTT
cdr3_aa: CAWSVQGRQPQHF

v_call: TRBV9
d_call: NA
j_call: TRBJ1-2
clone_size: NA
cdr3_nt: TGTGCCAGCAGCCTAAGTGCGTTCGGGGGGGGCGCCCCCTATGGCTACACCTTC
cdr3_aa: CASSLSAFGGGAPYGYTF

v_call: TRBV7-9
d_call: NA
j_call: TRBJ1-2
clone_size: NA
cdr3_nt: TGTGCCAGCAGCTTAGATACAGTTAACTATGGCTACACCTTC
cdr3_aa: CASSLDTVNYGYTF

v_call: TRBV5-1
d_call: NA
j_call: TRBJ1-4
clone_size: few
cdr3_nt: TGCGCCAGCAGCGTGAAGGGGGTTGAAAAACTGTTTTTT
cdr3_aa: CASSVKGVEKLFF

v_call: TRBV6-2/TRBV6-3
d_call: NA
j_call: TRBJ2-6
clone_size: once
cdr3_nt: TGTGCCAGCAGTACCCGGGGAGCGGCCTCTGGGGCCAACGTCCTGACTTTC
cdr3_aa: CASSTRGAASGANVLTF